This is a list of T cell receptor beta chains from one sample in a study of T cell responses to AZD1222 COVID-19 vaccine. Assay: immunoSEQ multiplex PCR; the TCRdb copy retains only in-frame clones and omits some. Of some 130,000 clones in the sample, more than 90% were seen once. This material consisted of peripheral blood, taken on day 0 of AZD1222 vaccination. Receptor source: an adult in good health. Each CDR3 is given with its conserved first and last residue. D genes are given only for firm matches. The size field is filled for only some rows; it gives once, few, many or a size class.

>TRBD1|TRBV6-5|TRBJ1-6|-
TGTGCCAGCAGTTACACTGGACAGGTTAACTCACCCCTCCACTTT
CASSYTGQVNSPLHF
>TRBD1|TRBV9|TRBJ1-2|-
TGTGCCAGCAGCCCCGGGGGGACAGGTGCCTATGGCTACACCTTC
CASSPGGTGAYGYTF
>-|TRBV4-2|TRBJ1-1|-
TGTGCCAGCAGCCACCCCTCGGGGAACACTGAAGCTTTCTTT
CASSHPSGNTEAFF
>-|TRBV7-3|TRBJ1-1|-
TGTGCCAGCAGCTTAGGAAGGGTGGGGGAGGACACTGAAGCTTTCTTT
CASSLGRVGEDTEAFF
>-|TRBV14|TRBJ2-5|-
TGTGCCAGCAGCCCCCCCGGGACACCCCAAGAGACCCAGTACTTC
CASSPPGTPQETQYF
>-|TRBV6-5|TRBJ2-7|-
TGTGCCAGCAGTCTAGGACTGGACGTACACGAGCAGTACTTC
CASSLGLDVHEQYF
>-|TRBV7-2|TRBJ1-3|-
TGTGCCAGCAGTCACGACTCTGGAAACACCATATATTTT
CASSHDSGNTIYF
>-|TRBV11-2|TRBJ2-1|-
TGTGCCAGCAGCTTAGATTCGAGCTCCTACAATGAGCAGTTCTTC
CASSLDSSSYNEQFF
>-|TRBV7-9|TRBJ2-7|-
TGTGCCAGCAGCTTAGTTGGGGGAGGTCACGAGCAGTACTTC
CASSLVGGGHEQYF
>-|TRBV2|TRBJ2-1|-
TGTGCCAGCAGTGAAATGGGGTCCTCCTACAATGAGCAGTTCTTC
CASSEMGSSYNEQFF
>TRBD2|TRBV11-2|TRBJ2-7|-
TGTGCCAGCAGCCCGAGCGGGAGGAGCTCCTACGAGCAGTACTTC
CASSPSGRSSYEQYF
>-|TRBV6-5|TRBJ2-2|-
TGTGCCATTCGGCGGAGGGCCACCGGGGAGCTGTTTTTT
CAIRRRATGELFF
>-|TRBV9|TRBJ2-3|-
TGTGCCAGCGCCCCGCCGGGGCCTAATGGTCAGTATTTT
CASAPPGPNGQYF
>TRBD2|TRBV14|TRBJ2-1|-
TGTGCCAGCAGCCAAGATAGGTGGGCTAGCGGGAGGGCCTATGAGCAGTTCTTC
CASSQDRWASGRAYEQFF
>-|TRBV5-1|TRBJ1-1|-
TGCGCCAGCAGCCCCTGGGGCAGGGAGGACACTGAAGCTTTCTTT
CASSPWGREDTEAFF
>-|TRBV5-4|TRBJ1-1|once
TGTGCCAGCAGCTTGGGTTCCAGGATGAACACTGAAGCTTTCTTT
CASSLGSRMNTEAFF
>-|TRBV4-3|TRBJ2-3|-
TGCGCCAGCAGCCCTCAAAGGGGTGGCGGCACAGATACGCAGTATTTT
CASSPQRGGGTDTQYF
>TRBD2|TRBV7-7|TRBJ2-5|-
TGTGCCAGCAGCCGTACCACGGGACTAGCGGGGGGTAGAGAGACCCAGTACTTC
CASSRTTGLAGGRETQYF
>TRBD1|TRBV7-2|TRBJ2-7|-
TGTGCCAGCAGCCCACAGGGGACAGGCGAGCAGTACTTC
CASSPQGTGEQYF
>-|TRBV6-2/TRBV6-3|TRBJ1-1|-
TGTGCCAGCAGTTACTCGCGGGGACACACTGAAGCTTTCTTT
CASSYSRGHTEAFF
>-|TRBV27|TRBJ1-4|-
TGTGCCAGCCGGGACTATGAAAAACTGTTTTTT
CASRDYEKLFF
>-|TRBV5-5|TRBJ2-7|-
TGTGCCAGCAGCTTGGTCGGGGAGCAGTACTTC
CASSLVGEQYF
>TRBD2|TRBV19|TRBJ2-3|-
TGTGCCAGTAGGAGAGCGGGGAGCACAGATACGCAGTATTTT
CASRRAGSTDTQYF
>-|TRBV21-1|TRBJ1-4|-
TGTGCCAGCAGCAAAGAAGCCGGGACAGTCCATCAGTGTAGCTTTTTT
CASSKEAGTVHQCSFF
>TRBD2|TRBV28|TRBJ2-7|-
TGTGCCAGCATTTCCCATACCCGAAGAGCGGGAGGGGGGGAGCAGTACTTC
CASISHTRRAGGGEQYF
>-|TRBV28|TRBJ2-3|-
TGTGCCAGCAGTTCCCTCAGACGAACAGATACGCAGTATTTT
CASSSLRRTDTQYF
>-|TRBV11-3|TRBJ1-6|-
TGTGCCAGCAGCTCTGGACACCAGGATAATTCACCCCTCCACTTT
CASSSGHQDNSPLHF
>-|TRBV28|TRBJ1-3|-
TGTGCCAGCAGTTTATGGGTCAGCTCTGGAAACACCATATATTTT
CASSLWVSSGNTIYF
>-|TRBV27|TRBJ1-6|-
TGTGCCAGCAGTCCCCGTTCACGGGAGGGGTCCACCCTCCACTTT
CASSPRSREGSTLHF
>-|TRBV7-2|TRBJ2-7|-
TGTGCCAGCAGCTTGCTTGAGTGGCCCGAGGGGTCCCGAGAGCAGTACTTC
CASSLLEWPEGSREQYF
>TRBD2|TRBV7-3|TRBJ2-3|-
TGTGCCAGCAGCCTCCGCGGGGGGGCTGAAGATACGCAGTATTTT
CASSLRGGAEDTQYF
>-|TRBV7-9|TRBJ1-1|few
TGTGCCAGCAGCCTACTCGATGGGGGACACAACACTGAAGCTTTCTTT
CASSLLDGGHNTEAFF
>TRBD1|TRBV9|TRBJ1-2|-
TGTGCCAGCAGTCGCGGACAGGGGCGAATGGGTGGCTACACCTTC
CASSRGQGRMGGYTF
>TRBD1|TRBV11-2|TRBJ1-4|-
TGTGCCAGCAGTGACTATGGGACAGGGTACGAAAAACTGTTTTTT
CASSDYGTGYEKLFF
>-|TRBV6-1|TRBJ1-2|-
TGTGCCAGCAGTGAAGGACAGCGGTATGGCTACACCTTC
CASSEGQRYGYTF
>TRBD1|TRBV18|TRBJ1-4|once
TGTGCCAGCTCACCGAGCGGACAGGGAAGTGAAAAACTGTTTTTT
CASSPSGQGSEKLFF
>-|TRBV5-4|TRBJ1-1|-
TGTGCCAGCAGCCCCGTTAAGCGGTGGACTGAAGCTTTCTTT
CASSPVKRWTEAFF
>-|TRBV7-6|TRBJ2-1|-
TGTGCCAGCAGCTTAGGAGTAATATGGGGGGCCACCTACAATGAGCAGTTCTTC
CASSLGVIWGATYNEQFF
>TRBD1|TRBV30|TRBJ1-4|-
TGTGCCTGGGGGACAGGGGGATCCGGAAAACTGTTTTTT
CAWGTGGSGKLFF
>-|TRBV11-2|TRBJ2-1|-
TGTGCCAGCAGCCCCCTGAGTATGAAGGATGAGCAGTTCTTC
CASSPLSMKDEQFF
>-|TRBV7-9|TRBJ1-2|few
TGTGCCAGCCGCCGATCCGGGACACTTTTGGGCTATGGCTACACCTTC
CASRRSGTLLGYGYTF
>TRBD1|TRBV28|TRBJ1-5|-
TGTGCCAGCAGTAGCACAGGGGTTAGCAATCAGCCCCAGCATTTT
CASSSTGVSNQPQHF
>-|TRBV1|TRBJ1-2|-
TGCACCAGCAGCCAAGATTGCACGCGGCTTAGAGGGGAGGGGTATGGCTACACCTTC
CTSSQDCTRLRGEGYGYTF
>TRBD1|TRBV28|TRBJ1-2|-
TGTGCCAGCAGTCCCACAGGGGTGAGCTATGGCTACACCTTC
CASSPTGVSYGYTF
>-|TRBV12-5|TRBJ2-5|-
TGTGCTAGTGGTTTGGCCCTCTCCGACGGGTCCCGGGGAGAGACCCAGTACTTC
CASGLALSDGSRGETQYF
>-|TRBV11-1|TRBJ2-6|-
TGTGCCAGCACCTCTTATTGGGCAGGGGCGTTGATCCTGACTTTC
CASTSYWAGALILTF
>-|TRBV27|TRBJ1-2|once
TGTGCCAGCAGTCGAACGACCAACTATGGCTACACCTTC
CASSRTTNYGYTF
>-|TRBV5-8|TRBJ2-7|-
TGTGCCAGCCCATTCAGGGGGAGGTACGAGCAGTACTTC
CASPFRGRYEQYF
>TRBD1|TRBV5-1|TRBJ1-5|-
TGCGCCAGCAGCCTACAGGGGGCGGGTCAGCCCCAGCATTTT
CASSLQGAGQPQHF
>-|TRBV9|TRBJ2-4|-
TGTGCCAGCAGCCCCCGGGGGCGGGACATTCAGTACTTC
CASSPRGRDIQYF
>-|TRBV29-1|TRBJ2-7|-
TGCAGCGTTCTTTTCGGGTCCGGAGGGGGCTTCTACGAGCAGTACTTC
CSVLFGSGGGFYEQYF
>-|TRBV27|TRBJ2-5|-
TGTGCCAGCAGTTATTTGGGGCTCGGCCAAGAGACCCAGTACTTC
CASSYLGLGQETQYF
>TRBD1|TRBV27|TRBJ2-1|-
TGTGCCAGCAGTCGCTACCGGACAGGGGGCTCCTACAATGAGCAGTTCTTC
CASSRYRTGGSYNEQFF